There are a few counts of the clone carrying this TCR beta chain. Its antigen is still unknown. Trimming took 2 bases from V and 3 from J; bases not matched to a gene: 5. Germline values: CDR1 LGHNA, CDR2 YSLEER. This CDR3 comprises 16 residues. This sample was included in a study of beta chain features in type 1 diabetes. Study-wide findings and caveats: Among all four CD4+ subsets, Type 1 diabetes patients had TCRB CDR3s that were moderately but significantly shorter.

Every isolated RNA sample was fully reverse transcribed, so sequencing captured expressed TCRB transcripts. Clones were read by immunoSEQ multiplex PCR, and TCRdb kept only the in-frame ones, dropping some. The sample carries 970,000 or so clones, roughly 16% recorded once. The clonotype originates from a woman between 18 and 29 years old in good health. The chain is built from TRBV4-3 and TRBJ2-1, with 9 bases that match TRBD2. Sequencing was carried out using naive CD4+ T cells from blood. The DNA of the CDR3 is TGCGCCAGCAGCCAAATTAGCGGGAGTCGCTACAATGAGCAGTTCTTC. The encoded protein is CASSQISGSRYNEQFF.